Shown below are 9 T cell receptor beta chains from a single sample sequenced in a study of beta chain features in type 1 diabetes. These receptors' targets are unknown. Findings and caveats of the study: Across all four CD4+ subsets, people with type 1 diabetes showed modestly shorter TCRB CDR3s.

Expressed TCRB transcripts were sequenced because the entire RNA isolate underwent reverse transcription. TCRdb's table, derived via immunoSEQ multiplex PCR, lists solely in-frame clones and lacks some. The table records about 260,000 clones, approximately 25% of them present only once. Sample: naive CD4+ T cells from blood. Receptors originate from a woman in her 30s with type 1 diabetes.

In its sample, this clone was seen a few times. The CDR3 nucleotides are TGTGCCAGCGAAACAGGGACCAGGGAAGATGAGCAGTTCTTC. It is translated as CASETGTREDEQFF. V and J are TRBV28 and TRBJ2-1; a weak D match, TRBD1 (6 bases). V gave up 8 bases and J gave up 8 bases, with 19 bases separating them. Germline V gene lookup returns CDR1 MDHEN and CDR2 SYDVKM. The CDR3 length is 14 residues.

This clone has more than one count but fewer than ten. The DNA of the CDR3 is TGTGCCATCAGTGGAGACAGGAACACCGGGGAGCTGTTTTTT. It specifies CAISGDRNTGELFF. The chain combines TRBV10-3 with TRBJ2-2; tentative D call: TRBD1 (5 bases). The CDR3 length is 14 residues. Looked up from germline, CDR1 is ENHRY and CDR2 is SYGVKD. With 4 bases removed from V and 1 base from J, the gap between germline ends came to 7 bases.

The chain is built from TRBV5-1 and TRBJ2-3, with D maybe TRBD2 (5 bases). Germline V lookup: CDR1 SGHRS, CDR2 YFSETQ. This CDR3 contains 13 residues. V was pared by 4 bases and J by 6 bases, with 12 bases between. CDR3 DNA: TGCGCCAGCAGCCTAGGAGGCCGGGATACGCAGTATTTT. This translates into CASSLGGRDTQYF.

This clone was picked up a small number of times. The DNA of the CDR3 is TGTGCCATCAGTGGACAGGTCCAACCAGGCTCTGGGGCCAACGTCCTGACTTTC. Amino acids: CAISGQVQPGSGANVLTF. This chain connects TRBV10-3 to TRBJ2-6; TRBD1 might be the D (6 bases). The germline CDR1 and CDR2 sequences are ENHRY and SYGVKD. The V end lost 4 bases, the J end lost 0 bases, and 16 bases lay between the germline ends. The CDR3 consists of 18 residues.

The sample holds a few counts of this clone. V usage is TRBV5-1 and J usage is TRBJ2-2, with 12 bases fitting TRBD2. Germline CDR1 SGHRS, CDR2 YFSETQ. V lost 1 base to trimming and J lost 1 base; unmatched junction nucleotides: 5. This CDR3 is built from 18 residues. The CDR3, as DNA: TGCGCCAGCAGCTTGAGCCTAGCGGGAGGGCTGAACACCGGGGAGCTGTTTTTT. This sequence encodes CASSLSLAGGLNTGELFF.

This clone has more than one count but fewer than ten. V gene TRBV29-1 combines with J gene TRBJ1-5; maybe TRBD1 (6 bases). Trimming shortened V by 5 bases and J by 5 bases, and 13 bases separated the two germline ends. Germline V lookup: CDR1 SQVTM, CDR2 ANQGSEA. CDR3 length: 13 amino acids. The CDR3, as DNA: TGCAGCGTTAAACAGGGAGGGGATCAGCCCCAGCATTTT. Its protein is CSVKQGGDQPQHF.

CDR3 amino acids: CASSQTGSLAEAFF. Here the CDR3 DNA reads TGCGCCAGCAGCCAAACCGGGTCCCTCGCTGAAGCTTTCTTT. The genes are TRBV4-1 and TRBJ1-1; D gene uncertain. Germline V gives CDR1 MGHRA, CDR2 YSYEKL. This CDR3 is 14 amino acids long. V was pared by 2 bases and J by 6 bases, with 13 bases between.

This chain uses TRBV28 with TRBJ2-3, with a tentative D call TRBD1 (6 bases). CDR1 is MDHEN, CDR2 SYDVKM, per germline. V was shortened by 4 bases and J by 0 bases, with 11 bases between the two germline ends. This CDR3 region has 15 residues. The CDR3 here is CASSSGTPSTDTQYF. CDR3 DNA: TGTGCCAGCAGTTCCGGGACACCTAGCACAGATACGCAGTATTTT.

The chain is built from TRBV9 and TRBJ2-1, with a weak D call TRBD2 (6 bases). The V gene lost 3 bases and the J gene lost 9 bases, with 13 bases spanning the gap. CDR1 and CDR2 (germline): SGDLS, YYNGEE. The CDR3 sequence is 13 residues long. Here the CDR3 DNA reads TGTGCCAGCAGCGCAGTGGGAGGCAGTGAGCAGTTCTTC. Protein product: CASSAVGGSEQFF.